This TCR beta chain derives from a study of lymphopenia after photon versus proton radiotherapy. Study results and limitations: After lymphocyte nadir, photon-treated repertoires showed oligoclonal expansion, especially CD8+ Temra.

As concerns this clone: What it binds is unknown.

Sequencing was performed with immunoSEQ multiplex PCR; in TCRdb, only in-frame clones are kept and a portion is missing. This table holds about 6,100 clones, about 89% found once. The germline CDR1 and CDR2 sequences are SGHVS and FQNEAQ. V was trimmed by 4 bases and J by 6 bases, leaving 16 bases between them. The CDR3 is 14 residues long. This TCR was recovered from a man aged 55-75 years with cholangiocarcinoma. This sample comprised peripheral blood, obtained from a patient treated with photon-based radiotherapy. The V gene is TRBV7-8, the J gene TRBJ2-7; D not certain. CDR3 nucleotides: TGTGCCAGCAGCTACGCCTTCGATGGCGGCGAGCAGTACTTC. Translating it yields CASSYAFDGGEQYF.